The clone carrying this T cell receptor (beta chain) was seen only a few times. The antigen is unknown. Each CDR3 protein gets one entry after TCRdb re-called the 5' RACE reads with MiXCR. The sample holds fewer than 900,000 distinct CDR3 sequences; about 20% are singletons and the top ten take over 10%. This entry belongs to a study of identical twins. General observations from the study: Twin-shared out-of-frame alpha sequences showed excess low generation probability. The study drew conclusions from cross-sectional statistical analysis, not from following the same donors. Recombination models fit unrelated individuals' TCR alpha sharing but underestimated twins'.

The CDR3 has 15 amino acids. The V end was cut by 6 bases, the J end by 7 bases, with 19 bases between. These data also formed part of another study, on T cells expressing NK-cell markers.

Sequenced input: PBMCs. The V and J genes are TRBV12-3 or TRBV12-4 and TRBJ2-1; D not certain. This sequence originates from a woman between 18 and 29 years old in good health. CDR3 DNA: TGTGCCAGCAGCACGGTAGGCCCCAAGGAAAATGAGCAGTTCTTC. Residues: CASSTVGPKENEQFF.